Listed here are 19 T cell receptor beta chains from one sample, sequenced in a study of CD8 T cells in Susac syndrome. RNA, at roughly 0.5 to 1 ug, was reverse transcribed with random hexamers. TCRdb independently ran MiXCR on the immunoSEQ multiplex PCR reads; one entry per CDR3 protein. The data hold more than 55,000 distinct CDR3 sequences, with over 95% observed a single time. Sample: CD4+ T cells from PBMCs. The receptors originated from a human donor with multiple sclerosis.

V and J are TRBV12-3 or TRBV12-4 and TRBJ2-6; D is undetermined. This CDR3 has 14 amino acids. Trimming removed 6 bases at V and 0 bases at J, with 6 bases between. The CDR3 protein is CASSPSSGANVLTF. The DNA for the CDR3 is TGTGCCAGCAGCCCCAGCTCTGGGGCCAACGTCCTGACTTTC.

This clonotype was counted once. The genes are TRBV29-1 and TRBJ1-1; the D is unclear. The CDR3 consists of 13 residues. Germline V gene lookup returns CDR1 SQVTM and CDR2 ANQGSEA. Trimming pared 2 bases from V and 3 bases from J, leaving 10 bases between. The CDR3: CSVELGRDTEAFF. The CDR3 region has the DNA TGCAGCGTTGAACTGGGTAGGGACACTGAAGCTTTCTTT. Supplemented by reference TRBV29-1 and TRBJ1-1, the full variable domain reads SAVISQKPSRDICQRGTSLTIQCQVDSQVTMMFWYRQQPGQSLTLIATANQGSEATYESGFVIDKFPISRPNLTFSTLTVSNMSPEDSSIYLCSVELGRDTEAFFGQGTRLTVV.

The V and J genes are TRBV24-1 and TRBJ2-2, with D possibly being TRBD2 (5 bases). Germline V gene lookup returns CDR1 KGHDR and CDR2 SFDVKD. This CDR3 has 15 amino acids. Trimming shortened V by 5 bases and J by 4 bases, and 13 bases separated the two germline ends. Written as DNA, the CDR3 is TGTGCCACCAGTGCGGGGTTTCTATCCACCGGGGAGCTGTTTTTT. This codes for CATSAGFLSTGELFF.

This chain uses TRBV27 with TRBJ2-1; 12 positions match TRBD2. Trimming took 5 bases from V and 0 from J; bases not matched to a gene: 17. There are 21 residues in the CDR3. From germline, CDR1 is MNHEY and CDR2 SMNVEV (reference sequence). CDR3 region: CASSPPSGGAGRLGSYNEQFF. Here the CDR3 DNA reads TGTGCCAGCAGTCCCCCTAGCGGGGGGGCCGGTCGGTTGGGCTCCTACAATGAGCAGTTCTTC.

This chain joins TRBV7-2 and TRBJ2-5, with D possibly matching TRBD1 (5 bases). V was shortened by 3 bases and J by 6 bases, with 11 bases between the two germline ends. The germline gives CDR1 SGHTA, CDR2 FQGNSA. There are 13 residues in the CDR3. The DNA of the CDR3 is TGTGCCAGCAGCTTCTCCAGGGTAAAGACCCAGTACTTC. Amino acid sequence: CASSFSRVKTQYF.

The chain joins TRBV7-2 to TRBJ2-7; 8 nucleotides align to TRBD1. Germline V gene lookup returns CDR1 SGHTA and CDR2 FQGNSA. This CDR3 contains 15 residues. The ends lost 3 bases at V and 2 bases at J; junction bases unmatched: 6. CDR3 region: CASSFNWDRPYEQYF. The CDR3 DNA is TGTGCCAGCAGCTTCAATTGGGACAGGCCCTACGAGCAGTACTTC.

V gene TRBV28 combines with J gene TRBJ1-6; no firm D call. Germline V CDR1 and CDR2: MDHEN, SYDVKM. The CDR3 has 13 residues. Trimming shortened V by 2 bases and J by 10 bases, and 9 bases separated the two germline ends. The CDR3 DNA reads TGTGCCAGCAGTTTAATCCCCGGATCACCCCTCCACTTT. As protein: CASSLIPGSPLHF. Supplemented by reference TRBV28 and TRBJ1-6, the full variable domain reads DVKVTQSSRYLVKRTGEKVFLECVQDMDHENMFWYRQDPGLGLRLIYFSYDVKMKEKGDIPEGYSVSREKKERFSLILESASTNQTSMYLCASSLIPGSPLHFGNGTRLTVT.

The chain employs TRBV18 and TRBJ2-5; D ambiguous. Germline V CDR1 and CDR2: KGHSH, LQKENI. Trimming cost V 2 bases and J 6 bases, with 22 bases left between them. The CDR3 sequence is 17 residues long. This CDR3 is CASSPFTSTRSMKTQYF. The CDR3 DNA is TGTGCCAGCTCACCATTTACCTCCACCCGTAGTATGAAGACCCAGTACTTC.

The chain carries TRBV30 and TRBJ2-7; the match to TRBD1 covers 8 bases. After removal of 0 bases from V and 3 bases from J, the junction contained 13 bases not matched to a gene. Germline V gene sequence: CDR1 GTSNPN, CDR2 SVGIG (reference sequence). The CDR3 sequence is 17 residues long. In DNA, the CDR3 is TGTGCCTGGAGTGTAAGGTCCCCCGGGACAGGAAGCTACGAGCAGTACTTC. This gives the protein CAWSVRSPGTGSYEQYF.

The chain couples TRBV3-1 to TRBJ2-7, with D hard to call. This CDR3 region has 13 residues. CDR1 and CDR2 (germline): LGHDT, YNNKEL (reference sequence). V was pared by 1 base and J by 0 bases, with 4 bases between. The CDR3 sequence: CASSQGSSYEQYF. CDR3 sequence (DNA): TGTGCCAGCAGCCAAGGGTCCTCCTACGAGCAGTACTTC.

This clonotype was detected once. This chain joins TRBV6-2 or TRBV6-3 and TRBJ2-7; D unclear. Trimming stripped 6 bases from V and 4 bases from J, with 10 bases between. This CDR3 has 12 residues. Germline V gene data show CDR1 as MNHEY and CDR2 as SVGEGT. The CDR3 here is CASSPDPYEQYF. For the CDR3, the DNA is TGTGCCAGCAGCCCGGACCCTTACGAGCAGTACTTC.

The V and J genes are TRBV30 and TRBJ2-5, with TRBD1 as a possible D gene (5 bases). CDR1 and CDR2 from the germline V gene are GTSNPN and SVGIG (reference sequence). This CDR3 contains 11 residues. CDR3 DNA sequence: TGTGCTTGGGGCCGGCCAGAGACCCAGTACTTC. Protein product: CAWGRPETQYF.

Only one count was recorded for this clonotype. In DNA form, the CDR3 reads TGTGCCACCAGTGATTTGCCCAGCGGGGGAAGCCAAGAGACCCAGTACTTC. Its protein is CATSDLPSGGSQETQYF. The chain has TRBV24-1 and TRBJ2-5; 8 positions match TRBD2. Trimming removed 0 bases from V and 1 base from J; junction bases left unmatched: 6. CDR3 length: 17 residues. Germline V gene lookup returns CDR1 KGHDR and CDR2 SFDVKD.

The gene calls are TRBV30 and TRBJ2-3; 7 bases map to TRBD1. Trimming removed 4 bases from V and 2 bases from J; junction bases left unmatched: 3. From germline, CDR1 is GTSNPN and CDR2 SVGIG (reference sequence). The CDR3 is made up of 13 amino acids. CDR3 sequence: CAWKGANTDTQYF. The CDR3 DNA sequence: TGTGCCTGGAAGGGGGCCAACACAGATACGCAGTATTTT. Using reference TRBV30 and TRBJ2-3 for the parts outside the CDR3, the full variable domain is SQTIHQWPATLVQPVGSPLSLECTVEGTSNPNLYWYRQAAGRGLQLLFYSVGIGQISSEVPQNLSASRPQDRQFILSSKKLLLSDSGFYLCAWKGANTDTQYFGPGTRLTVL.

This CDR3 reads CASSRTSSGGMGTDTQYF. CDR3 in DNA: TGTGCCAGCTCTCGGACCTCTAGCGGGGGAATGGGCACAGATACGCAGTATTTT. The rearrangement joins TRBV18 to TRBJ2-3, with TRBD2 matching over 10 bases. Trimming took 6 bases from V and 1 from J; bases not matched to a gene: 13. CDR1 is KGHSH and CDR2 is LQKENI in the germline V gene. The CDR3 has 18 amino acids. Based on the CDR3 plus reference TRBV18 and TRBJ2-3, the full variable domain is NAGVMQNPRHLVRRRGQEARLRCSPMKGHSHVYWYRQLPEEGLKFMVYLQKENIIDESGMPKERFSAEFPKEGPSILRIQQVVRGDSAAYFCASSRTSSGGMGTDTQYFGPGTRLTVL.

The genes are TRBV6-5 and TRBJ2-7, with 7 bases that match TRBD1. The CDR3 has 13 amino acids. V lost 2 bases to trimming and J lost 4 bases; unmatched junction nucleotides: 2. The germline V gene has CDR1 MNHEY and CDR2 SVGAGI. CDR3 amino acids: CASSYGRGYEQYF. CDR3 nucleotide sequence: TGTGCCAGCAGTTACGGCAGGGGGTACGAGCAGTACTTC.

The chain couples TRBV20-1 to TRBJ2-1, with TRBD2 matching over 8 bases. The CDR3 has 16 amino acids. The V gene end was trimmed by 0 bases and the J gene end by 8 bases; junction bases not matched to a gene: 12. In germline, CDR1 is DFQATT, CDR2 SNEGSKA (reference sequence). The CDR3 DNA sequence: TGCAGTGCTAGAGATGGGGGCCGGACTAGCCCCCATGAGCAGTTCTTC. Translating gives CSARDGGRTSPHEQFF.

This chain uses TRBV7-9 with TRBJ2-7, with 7 bases aligning to TRBD1. Trimming took 1 base from V and 12 from J; bases not matched to a gene: 9. Germline CDR1 is SEHNR and CDR2 is FQNEAQ (reference sequence). This CDR3 is built from 13 residues. The CDR3 is CASSLGTGFNPYF. Written as DNA, the CDR3 is TGTGCCAGCAGCTTAGGGACAGGATTCAATCCGTACTTC. Drawing the rest from reference TRBV7-9 and TRBJ2-7, the complete variable domain is DTGVSQNPRHKITKRGQNVTFRCDPISEHNRLYWYRQTLGQGPEFLTYFQNEAQLEKSRLLSDRFSAERPKGSFSTLEIQRTEQGDSAMYLCASSLGTGFNPYFGPGTRLTVT.

The V and J genes are TRBV7-9 and TRBJ1-1; 8 bases fit TRBD1. The trim removed 5 bases at V and 2 bases at J, leaving 1 base unmatched. The CDR3 is 13 amino acids. From germline, CDR1 is SEHNR and CDR2 FQNEAQ (reference sequence). CDR3 DNA sequence: TGTGCCAGCAGCGACAGGGGAAACACTGAAGCTTTCTTT. It is translated as CASSDRGNTEAFF.